A selection of T cell receptor beta chains follows, all from one sample in a study of regulatory T cells in long-lasting Graves disease. TCRdb called the multiplex PCR reads again in MiXCR, with one record for every CDR3 protein. The sample consists of about 530,000 distinct CDR3 sequences, 15% to 20% of them appearing once. These data were likewise used in another study, on T cells in Graves' hyperthyroidism and ophthalmopathy.

Here the sequenced sample was peripheral blood mononuclear cells (PBMCs), taken at new diagnosis, from a patient treated with antithyroid drugs. All receptors come from a woman aged 35-60 years with Graves disease. Both conserved end residues are part of each CDR3. D genes are given only for firm matches. The size entry is marked missing in some rows and otherwise reads once, few, many or a size class.

clone_size j_call v_call d_call cdr3_aa cdr3_nt
. TRBJ1-2 TRBV4-1 TRBD1 CASSDRDRGADGYTF TGCGCCAGCAGCGACCGGGACAGGGGTGCGGACGGCTACACCTTC
many TRBJ1-1 TRBV28 . CASSFYPGTEAFF TGTGCCAGCAGTTTTTATCCCGGGACCGAAGCTTTCTTT
many TRBJ2-3 TRBV5-1 . CASSFNGDLVTDTQYF TGCGCCAGCAGCTTTAACGGGGATCTGGTCACAGATACGCAGTATTTT
. TRBJ1-2 TRBV11-2 . CASSLVQYYGYTF TGTGCCAGCAGCTTAGTACAGTACTATGGCTACACCTTC
few TRBJ1-1 TRBV19 . CASSTYFAANTEAFF TGTGCCAGTAGTACCTACTTCGCCGCAAACACTGAAGCTTTCTTT
many TRBJ1-1 TRBV12-3/TRBV12-4 . CASRGTRSSAFF TGTGCCAGCCGCGGAACCCGAAGCTCAGCTTTCTTT
few TRBJ2-2 TRBV11-2 . CASSLPPWAGLYTGELFF TGTGCCAGCAGCCTTCCCCCGTGGGCAGGGTTGTACACCGGGGAGCTGTTTTTT
many TRBJ2-1 TRBV2 . CASRAGWHNEQFF TGTGCCAGCAGGGCGGGGTGGCACAATGAGCAGTTCTTC
few TRBJ1-2 TRBV28 . CASSLFHGYTF TGTGCCAGCAGTTTATTTCATGGCTACACCTTC
. TRBJ1-6 TRBV20-1 . CSAQPSSYNSPLHF TGCAGTGCTCAGCCGAGCTCCTATAATTCACCCCTCCACTTT
. TRBJ2-5 TRBV19 . CASSIGGTSQETQYF TGTGCCAGTAGTATAGGAGGGACATCACAAGAGACCCAGTACTTC
many TRBJ2-7 TRBV12-5 TRBD1 CASGSSRTGDRYEQYF TGTGCTAGTGGTTCCTCTCGGACAGGGGACCGCTACGAGCAGTACTTC
many TRBJ1-6 TRBV3-1 . CASSQDSRLRGDLHF TGTGCCAGCAGCCAAGATAGTCGACTTCGGGGCGATCTCCACTTT
. TRBJ2-1 TRBV7-2 TRBD1 CASSLTGQTGPNEQFF TGTGCCAGCAGCCTAACAGGCCAGACAGGGCCCAATGAGCAGTTCTTC
. TRBJ2-2 TRBV10-3 . CAISESGDEYAGELFF TGTGCCATCAGTGAGTCTGGGGATGAGTACGCCGGGGAGCTGTTTTTT
many TRBJ2-7 TRBV6-2/TRBV6-3 . CASGSNGGYEQYF TGTGCCAGCGGTTCAAACGGGGGCTACGAGCAGTACTTC
few TRBJ1-2 TRBV6-1 . CASSEDRPIFGSGYGYTF TGTGCCAGCAGTGAAGACCGCCCCATATTTGGGTCAGGGTATGGCTACACCTTC
many TRBJ1-1 TRBV5-1 TRBD1 CASSRGDSTEAFF TGCGCCAGCAGCCGTGGGGACAGCACTGAAGCTTTCTTT